One sample yielded the 3 T cell receptor beta chains listed below, sequenced in a study of early T cells in non-severe SARS-CoV-2 infection. TCRdb independently ran MiXCR on the 5' RACE reads; one entry per CDR3 protein. Seen here are 100,000 to 150,000 distinct CDR3 sequences, approximately 15% observed once, and the top ten hold 20% to 25%. Specimen: whole blood. The receptors come from an adult who was a healthcare worker with PCR-confirmed SARS-CoV-2 infection or an uninfected control (not recorded which).

This chain connects TRBV30 to TRBJ1-5; 7 nucleotides line up with TRBD1. The CDR3 spans 14 residues. The V segment lost 7 bases and the J segment 7 bases; nucleotides outside the gene matches: 13. Germline-derived CDR1 and CDR2 are GTSNPN and SVGIG (reference sequence). The DNA for the CDR3 is TGTGCCTCCTCACCCAGGGGGGGCCGACAGCCCCAGCATTTT. It codes for CASSPRGGRQPQHF.

The chain links TRBV29-1 to TRBJ1-1; tentatively, D is TRBD1 (5 bases). Trimming removed 2 bases at V and 3 bases at J, with 10 bases between. This CDR3 is built from 13 residues. Looked up from germline, CDR1 is SQVTM and CDR2 is ANQGSEA. The DNA of the CDR3 is TGCAGCGTTGAACTAGGGGCGGACACTGAAGCTTTCTTT. It codes for CSVELGADTEAFF. Based on the CDR3 plus reference TRBV29-1 and TRBJ1-1, the full variable domain is SAVISQKPSRDICQRGTSLTIQCQVDSQVTMMFWYRQQPGQSLTLIATANQGSEATYESGFVIDKFPISRPNLTFSTLTVSNMSPEDSSIYLCSVELGADTEAFFGQGTRLTVV.

The chain links TRBV19 to TRBJ2-2, with 16 bases identical to TRBD2. CDR3 length equals 19 residues. J was trimmed by 4 bases and V by 9 bases; bases with no gene match: 14. Per the germline V gene, CDR1 is LNHDA and CDR2 is SQIVND (reference sequence). The CDR3 sequence: CASERGTSGGAGATGELFF. The CDR3 DNA follows: TGTGCCAGCGAACGCGGGACTAGCGGGGGGGCCGGTGCCACCGGGGAGCTGTTTTTT.